What follows are 18 T cell receptor beta chains derived from one specimen sequenced in a study of T cell changes during pregnancy in multiple sclerosis. Generated by immunoSEQ multiplex PCR, the TCRdb table keeps only in-frame clones and is missing some. This table holds around 77,000 clones, 91% found once. The material was peripheral blood, obtained in the third trimester of pregnancy. The receptors come from a female donor in good health, enrolled as a control in a pregnancy study.

V usage is TRBV6-5 and J usage is TRBJ2-1, with TRBD1 matching over 7 bases. From germline, CDR1 is MNHEY and CDR2 SVGAGI. The CDR3 length is 14 residues. V shed 7 bases, J shed 8 bases, and the junction held 11 bases outside the gene matches. As DNA, the CDR3 is TGTGCCAGCACCCTACGACAGGGTCGGGATGAGCAGTTCTTC. Its translation: CASTLRQGRDEQFF.

V is TRBV28 and J is TRBJ1-5; possible D gene TRBD1, 5 bases. The V gene's germline CDR1 is MDHEN and CDR2 SYDVKM. The CDR3 runs to 14 residues. The V end was cut by 6 bases, the J end by 4 bases, with 13 bases between. CDR3 sequence reads: CASSRTGGNQPQHF. The DNA for the CDR3 is TGTGCCAGCAGCCGTACAGGAGGGAATCAGCCCCAGCATTTT. The full variable domain, completed using reference TRBV28 and TRBJ1-5, is DVKVTQSSRYLVKRTGEKVFLECVQDMDHENMFWYRQDPGLGLRLIYFSYDVKMKEKGDIPEGYSVSREKKERFSLILESASTNQTSMYLCASSRTGGNQPQHFGDGTRLSIL.

This chain uses TRBV7-9 with TRBJ1-6, with D hard to call. The CDR3 sequence is 14 residues long. V was pared by 3 bases and J by 12 bases, with 15 bases between. In germline, CDR1 is SEHNR, CDR2 FQNEAQ (reference sequence). CDR3 residues: CASSFTATDRPLHF. The CDR3 bases are TGTGCCAGCAGCTTTACAGCCACTGATAGACCCCTCCACTTT.

The chain carries TRBV7-6 and TRBJ1-2; 11 bases map to TRBD1. Germline assignment: CDR1 SGHVS and CDR2 FNYEAQ. The CDR3 is made up of 20 amino acids. V was clipped by 4 bases and J by 1 base; unmatched bases: 17. CDR3 DNA sequence: TGTGCCAGCAGCTCTTATCGGGACAGGGGGAGACCAGGAAGTAACTATGGCTACACCTTC. Translating it yields CASSSYRDRGRPGSNYGYTF.

This chain uses TRBV7-9 with TRBJ2-5, with D uncertain. Trimming stripped 5 bases from V and 2 bases from J, with 6 bases between. The CDR3 totals 12 residues. Per germline, CDR1 SEHNR and CDR2 FQNEAQ (reference sequence). CDR3 bases: TGTGCCAGCAGCCGTTCGCAAGAGACCCAGTACTTC. It codes for CASSRSQETQYF.

This chain connects TRBV19 to TRBJ2-2; possible D gene TRBD2, 6 bases. CDR1 is LNHDA, CDR2 SQIVND, per germline (reference sequence). CDR3 size: 14 residues. DNA for the CDR3: TGTGCTACTAAGGGCGGGGCGGACACCGGGGAGCTGTTTTTT. It yields the protein CATKGGADTGELFF.

The chain employs TRBV11-2 and TRBJ2-7; the match to TRBD1 covers 9 bases. Looked up from germline, CDR1 is SGHAT and CDR2 is FQNNGV. V lost 5 bases to trimming and J lost 4 bases; unmatched junction nucleotides: 6. The CDR3 runs 14 residues. The DNA of the CDR3 is TGTGCCAGCAGCCCGGACAGGGGTCGGTACGAGCAGTACTTC. It translates to CASSPDRGRYEQYF. Filled out from reference TRBV11-2 and TRBJ2-7, the complete variable domain reads EAGVAQSPRYKIIEKRQSVAFWCNPISGHATLYWYQQILGQGPKLLIQFQNNGVVDDSQLPKDRFSAERLKGVDSTLKIQPAKLEDSAVYLCASSPDRGRYEQYFGPGTRLTVT.

This rearrangement joins TRBV6-6 to TRBJ2-7; D is unclear. CDR1 MNHNY and CDR2 SVGAGI come from the germline V gene (reference sequence). The CDR3 is 13 residues long. V lost 3 bases to trimming and J lost 4 bases, with 10 bases between them. In nucleotides, the CDR3 is TGTGCCAGCAGTTATGTCTTTGAGTACGAGCAGTACTTC. It is translated as CASSYVFEYEQYF.

CDR3 region: CASSPRTGSYEQYF. In nucleotides, the CDR3 is TGTGCCAGCAGCCCAAGAACAGGGAGCTACGAGCAGTACTTC. This rearrangement joins TRBV4-2 to TRBJ2-7; a weak D match, TRBD1 (6 bases). The V end lost 4 bases, the J end lost 3 bases, and 13 bases lay between the germline ends. CDR1 LGHNA and CDR2 YNFKEQ come from the germline V gene. CDR3 length: 14 amino acids.

The chain links TRBV6-1 to TRBJ1-3, with 7 bases matching TRBD1. The length of the CDR3 is 14 residues. Trimming took 6 bases from V and 0 from J; bases not matched to a gene: 2. Germline lookup yields CDR1 MNHNS and CDR2 SASEGT. Written as DNA, the CDR3 is TGTGCCAGCAGGAGGGACAGCTCTGGAAACACCATATATTTT. Translated, it gives CASRRDSSGNTIYF.

V gene TRBV5-1 combines with J gene TRBJ2-3; 13 bases agree with TRBD2. The V segment lost 5 bases and the J segment 3 bases; nucleotides outside the gene matches: 6. CDR1 and CDR2 (germline): SGHRS, YFSETQ. The CDR3 length is 16 residues. The CDR3 sequence: CASRPGLAGVTDTQYF. The CDR3 DNA is TGCGCCAGCAGACCTGGACTAGCGGGAGTGACAGATACGCAGTATTTT.

This chain joins TRBV29-1 and TRBJ1-1; D uncertain. This CDR3 is 15 amino acids long. CDR1 and CDR2 (germline): SQVTM, ANQGSEA. V was trimmed by 7 bases and J by 4 bases, leaving 22 bases between them. CDR3 DNA sequence: TGCAGCGCCCCCCTGGTGGGCAGTGCGGGCACTGAAGCTTTCTTT. Translated: CSAPLVGSAGTEAFF. The complete variable domain, with remaining parts taken from reference TRBV29-1 and TRBJ1-1, reads SAVISQKPSRDICQRGTSLTIQCQVDSQVTMMFWYRQQPGQSLTLIATANQGSEATYESGFVIDKFPISRPNLTFSTLTVSNMSPEDSSIYLCSAPLVGSAGTEAFFGQGTRLTVV.

The chain recombines TRBV25-1 with TRBJ2-5; TRBD2 might be the D (6 bases). Per germline, CDR1 MGHDK and CDR2 SYGVNS. The V and J ends lost 1 base and 5 bases respectively, with 14 bases between them. This CDR3 spans 15 amino acids. CDR3 sequence (DNA): TGTGCCAGCAGTGAATCGGGGACTTCGCGGGAGACCCAGTACTTC. Translating gives CASSESGTSRETQYF.

V is TRBV19 and J is TRBJ2-7; a weak D match, TRBD1 (8 bases). The CDR3 loop spans 13 amino acids. Between the trimmed V and J ends, which lost 9 bases and 6 bases, there was a span of 18 bases. In germline, CDR1 is LNHDA, CDR2 SQIVND (reference sequence). The CDR3, as DNA: TGTGCCAGCCGGGGGGACAGGAGCTGCGAGCAGTACTTC. As protein: CASRGDRSCEQYF.

CDR3 DNA: TGTGCCAGCTCTCCGTTGGGGACAGATAATGAAAAACTGTTTTTT. Translation gives CASSPLGTDNEKLFF. The V and J genes are TRBV18 and TRBJ1-4; TRBD1 aligns across 7 bases. CDR1 and CDR2 (germline): KGHSH, LQKENI. Losses at the gene ends were 6 bases for V and 4 bases for J; bases not matched to a gene: 8. This CDR3 has 15 amino acids.

V and J are TRBV19 and TRBJ2-3; 7 bases map to TRBD2. Germline values: CDR1 LNHDA, CDR2 SQIVND (reference sequence). V gave up 4 bases and J gave up 6 bases; unmatched junction bases: 7. The CDR3 is 14 residues long. The CDR3 DNA sequence: TGTGCCAGTAGTAGGCGGGAGTCGCGGGATACGCAGTATTTT. Its translation: CASSRRESRDTQYF.

The chain joins TRBV5-1 to TRBJ2-5, with a weak D call TRBD1 (6 bases). The CDR3 has 17 amino acids. With 3 bases removed from V and 1 base from J, the gap between germline ends came to 19 bases. The V gene's germline CDR1 is SGHRS and CDR2 YFSETQ. The CDR3 coding sequence is TGCGCCAGCAGCTGGCCAGTAAAGACAGGACGCCAAGAGACCCAGTACTTC. It codes for CASSWPVKTGRQETQYF.

The chain employs TRBV12-5 and TRBJ2-3; TRBD2 matches at 8 bases. The length of the CDR3 is 16 residues. Germline CDR1 LGHNT, CDR2 FRNRAP. J was trimmed by 5 bases and V by 0 bases; bases with no gene match: 7. CDR3 protein: CASGLVRGGPQDTQYF. The CDR3 DNA sequence: TGTGCTAGTGGTTTGGTACGGGGGGGCCCTCAAGATACGCAGTATTTT.